This section outlines one T cell receptor beta chain sequence together with its context. The source of the sample is a study of blood T cell repertoires in COVID-19. Overall study context: Donors in the United States, Italy and Spain gave samples during acute or convalescent COVID-19. The cDNA or gDNA used as material had been derived from T cells, B-cell-depleted T cells, or PBMCs.

Per the authors' pipeline: Quantification of nucleated cells was approximated via reference gene primer amplification. Here immunoSEQ multiplex PCR was the method, and the copy in TCRdb shows in-frame clones only, minus some. V and J calls and clone size are those listed in that table; D and trimming were worked out from the DNA. The table lists 54,000 or so clones, about four fifths of them singletons, with 1.9% in the top ten. The TCR was taken from an older woman with acute or convalescent COVID-19. What was sequenced was peripheral blood.

Here the CDR3 DNA reads TGTGCCAGCAGCCCCCGACAGAAAGCTTTCTTT. Its protein is CASSPRQKAFF. The rearrangement uses TRBV7-7 and TRBJ1-1, with a tentative D call TRBD1 (5 bases). Looked up from germline, CDR1 is SSHAT and CDR2 is FNYEAQ (reference sequence). This CDR3 has 11 residues. Deletions cut 5 bases from V and 9 bases from J, with 10 bases between. The entire variable domain, with the rest obtained from reference TRBV7-7 and TRBJ1-1, is as follows: GAGVSQSPRYKVTKRGQDVTLRCDPISSHATLYWYQQALGQGPEFLTYFNYEAQPDKSGLPSDRFSAERPEGSISTLTIQRTEQRDSAMYRCASSPRQKAFFGQGTRLTVV.